Each of the 25 T cell receptor beta chains below was sequenced from the same sample in a study of regulatory T cells in long-lasting Graves disease. Time point in this sample: persistent/refractory GD, antithyroid drugs over 5 years with positive TRAb. From PBMCs, RNA was extracted and then used to make the TCR library. The authors built TCR beta libraries using iRepertoire HTBI primers and Arm-PCR of CDR3 regions. TCRdb re-analysed the multiplex PCR reads in MiXCR, keeping a single row per CDR3 protein. This table holds more than 350,000 distinct CDR3 sequences, around a fifth found once. The material sequenced was peripheral blood mononuclear cells (PBMCs), taken when the disease was refractory, from a patient treated with antithyroid drugs. These receptors all come from a female donor with Graves disease.

As to this clonotype: A much larger clone lies one base from this, so it may be a read error. No conserved phenylalanine or tryptophan is present at the end of the CDR3, so a read error is the likely explanation. This chain connects TRBV15 to TRBJ1-1; the D is unclear. The V gene's germline CDR1 is LNHNV and CDR2 YYDKDF (reference sequence). With 1 base removed from V and 0 bases from J, the gap between germline ends came to 6 bases. The CDR3 covers 14 residues. DNA of the CDR3: TGTGCCACCAGCAGAGTTGAGTTGAACACTGAAGCTTTCCTT. Its translation is CATSRVELNTEAFL.

The chain is built from TRBV3-1 and TRBJ2-2; 9 bases line up with TRBD2. Germline values: CDR1 LGHDT, CDR2 YNNKEL (reference sequence). The V segment lost 1 base and the J segment 6 bases; nucleotides outside the gene matches: 15. The CDR3 is 19 residues long. In DNA, the CDR3 is TGTGCCAGCAGCCAAGCCACTCCGATAGCGGGAGCCCTACCCGGGGAGCTGTTTTTT. Translated: CASSQATPIAGALPGELFF.

This clonotype has a count of ten or more. J is TRBJ1-5 and V is TRBV3-1; no reliable D call. CDR1 is LGHDT and CDR2 is YNNKEL in the germline V gene (reference sequence). The V gene lost 1 base and the J gene lost 12 bases, with 7 bases spanning the gap. The CDR3 length is 11 residues. This chain's CDR3 is CASSQGTVQHF. The CDR3 DNA is TGTGCCAGCAGCCAAGGGACGGTCCAGCATTTT.

This clonotype appeared many times. This chain uses TRBV29-1 with TRBJ1-2; the D is unclear. This CDR3 has 11 amino acids. The germline V gene encodes CDR1 SQVTM and CDR2 ANQGSEA. The V and J ends lost 3 bases and 6 bases respectively, with 8 bases between them. For the CDR3, the DNA is TGCAGCGTTGACCGCCCTAATGGCTACACCTTC. Protein sequence: CSVDRPNGYTF.

This clonotype was counted many times. The chain carries TRBV3-1 and TRBJ2-5; D might be TRBD1 (6 bases). V lost 1 base, J lost 5 bases, and 8 bases lay in between. Germline values: CDR1 LGHDT, CDR2 YNNKEL (reference sequence). The CDR3 spans 13 residues. The CDR3 DNA is TGTGCCAGCAGCCAAGTTCAGGGGGAGACCCAGTACTTC. Its translation is CASSQVQGETQYF.

The J gene is TRBJ1-1, the V gene TRBV4-1, with D unresolved. Trimming cost V 1 base and J 0 bases, with 9 bases left between them. Germline V gene lookup returns CDR1 MGHRA and CDR2 YSYEKL. The CDR3 covers 15 residues. CDR3 sequence: CASSQGSPMNTEAFF. In nucleotides, the CDR3 is TGCGCCAGCAGCCAAGGTAGCCCGATGAACACTGAAGCTTTCTTT.

This clonotype was seen ten or more times. This chain joins TRBV7-9 and TRBJ2-2; weak D call: TRBD1 (5 bases). Between the trimmed V and J ends, which lost 6 bases and 3 bases, there was a span of 11 bases. The germline CDR1 and CDR2 sequences are SEHNR and FQNEAQ (reference sequence). The CDR3 totals 14 residues. CDR3 in DNA: TGTGCCAGCAGTTATGGACATGACACCGGGGAGCTGTTTTTT. This sequence encodes CASSYGHDTGELFF.

The chain is built from TRBV20-1 and TRBJ2-7; 7 nucleotides match TRBD2. This CDR3 is built from 14 residues. Germline lookup yields CDR1 DFQATT and CDR2 SNEGSKA (reference sequence). The J segment lost 2 bases and the V segment lost 3 bases, leaving 7 bases of the junction unmatched. The CDR3 sequence: CSASPPSGTYEQYF. As DNA, the CDR3 is TGCAGTGCTAGTCCGCCTAGCGGTACCTACGAGCAGTACTTC.

This clonotype has a count of ten or more. The chain couples TRBV27 to TRBJ1-1, with 9 bases fitting TRBD1. The germline gives CDR1 MNHEY, CDR2 SMNVEV (reference sequence). The CDR3 is made up of 14 amino acids. With 5 bases clipped from V and 8 bases from J, the junction kept 9 bases outside the gene matches. This CDR3 reads CASSPTQGAAEAFF. CDR3 nucleotides: TGTGCCAGCAGTCCGACACAGGGGGCGGCCGAAGCTTTCTTT.

This clonotype came up many times. This sequence joins TRBV20-1 and TRBJ2-7, with 7 bases aligning to TRBD2. Trimming took 2 bases from V and 0 from J; bases not matched to a gene: 4. The CDR3 runs to 14 residues. Per germline, CDR1 DFQATT and CDR2 SNEGSKA (reference sequence). The CDR3 is CSARRWEGSYEQYF. The CDR3 DNA reads TGCAGTGCTAGAAGGTGGGAGGGCTCCTACGAGCAGTACTTC.

Of note for this clonotype: Since a much larger clone is just one base distant, this may be a read error. This chain joins TRBV6-2 or TRBV6-3 and TRBJ2-5, with D perhaps matching TRBD1 (7 bases). Germline V gene lookup returns CDR1 MNHEY and CDR2 SVGEGT. Deletions cut 0 bases from V and 6 bases from J, with 20 bases between. This CDR3 has 17 residues. The CDR3 region has the DNA TGTGCCAGCAGTTACTCGAGGGGGCCTAGAGGGAGGAAGACCCAGTACTTC. Encoded protein: CASSYSRGPRGRKTQYF.

This clonotype was seen many times. V is TRBV10-3 and J is TRBJ2-5; weak D call: TRBD2 (5 bases). CDR3 length: 16 residues. Germline V gene lookup returns CDR1 ENHRY and CDR2 SYGVKD. Trimming removed 7 bases from V and 6 bases from J, with 24 bases in between. This CDR3 is CAITSPPRPPGKTQYF. CDR3 DNA: TGTGCCATCACCAGCCCCCCGAGGCCTCCCGGGAAGACCCAGTACTTC.

This clonotype was counted ten times or more. In DNA form, the CDR3 reads TGTGCCAGCAGTGAGGGGACGAGCTACGAGCAGTACTTC. It yields the protein CASSEGTSYEQYF. V is TRBV2 and J is TRBJ2-7; the D call may be TRBD1 or TRBD2 (5 bases each). V lost 3 bases, J lost 3 bases, and 9 bases lay in between. The CDR3 consists of 13 residues. Per germline, CDR1 SNHLY and CDR2 FYNNEI.

This clonotype was found many times. The chain recombines TRBV2 with TRBJ1-3; 7 bases match TRBD1. The germline V gene has CDR1 SNHLY and CDR2 FYNNEI. The CDR3 runs 15 residues. After removal of 6 bases from V and 0 bases from J, the junction contained 5 bases not matched to a gene. CDR3 bases: TGTGCCAGCAGCCCAAGACAGGGCTCTGGAAACACCATATATTTT. Translated: CASSPRQGSGNTIYF.

This clonotype was seen many times. The genes are TRBV25-1 and TRBJ2-7; the match to TRBD1 covers 7 bases. Germline-derived CDR1 and CDR2 are MGHDK and SYGVNS. V shed 6 bases, J shed 7 bases, and the junction held 12 bases outside the gene matches. The CDR3 sequence is 14 residues long. DNA for the CDR3: TGTGCCAGCAGCAGCTCGAGGGGGCGAAGGGAGCAGTACTTC. It codes for CASSSSRGRREQYF.

The chain carries TRBV24-1 and TRBJ2-5, with D perhaps TRBD1 (6 bases). The CDR3 consists of 16 residues. Germline-derived CDR1 and CDR2 are KGHDR and SFDVKD. V was cut by 2 bases and J by 2 bases, with 14 bases left in between. The CDR3 nucleotides are TGTGCCACCAGTGATTACGGGACACCGAATCAAGAGACCCAGTACTTC. Translated, it gives CATSDYGTPNQETQYF.

The table lists this clonotype with a few counts. This rearrangement joins TRBV10-1 to TRBJ2-2; no reliable D call. The CDR3 covers 15 residues. The ends were cut back, 8 bases at V and 0 bases at J, with 13 bases in the middle. Germline V gives CDR1 WNHNN, CDR2 SYGVQD (reference sequence). CDR3 protein: CASSPGGTNTGELFF. DNA for the CDR3: TGCGCCAGCTCCCCGGGCGGTACGAACACCGGGGAGCTGTTTTTT.

This clonotype appeared many times. This chain joins TRBV6-1 and TRBJ2-7; TRBD1 matches at 9 bases. Unmatched junction bases numbered 3, after V lost 6 bases and J lost 3 bases. Germline values: CDR1 MNHNS, CDR2 SASEGT. CDR3 size: 13 residues. Here the CDR3 DNA reads TGTGCCAGCAGATGGGGACAGGGCTACGAGCAGTACTTC. It encodes CASRWGQGYEQYF.

Ten or more counts support this clonotype. The rearrangement links TRBV28 to TRBJ1-4, with 7 bases matching TRBD1. Germline-derived CDR1 and CDR2 are MDHEN and SYDVKM. With 4 bases clipped from V and 5 bases from J, the junction kept 10 bases outside the gene matches. There are 16 residues in the CDR3. The CDR3 is CASSSSSRGPNEKLFF. CDR3 sequence (DNA): TGTGCCAGCAGTTCCTCCTCGAGGGGGCCGAATGAAAAACTGTTTTTT.

This clonotype was observed a few times. This chain uses TRBV10-3 with TRBJ2-2; TRBD2 matches 12 bases. V shed 4 bases and J 8 bases; nucleotides not matched to a gene: 5. The CDR3 runs 15 residues. Looked up from germline, CDR1 is ENHRY and CDR2 is SYGVKD. Here the CDR3 DNA reads TGTGCCATCAGTGGCACTAGCGGGAGGTCGGGGGAGCTGTTTTTT. Translating gives CAISGTSGRSGELFF.

There are many counts of this clonotype. This chain joins TRBV27 and TRBJ2-2, with D possibly being TRBD2 (5 bases). Germline V gene data show CDR1 as MNHEY and CDR2 as SMNVEV (reference sequence). The V gene lost 3 bases and the J gene lost 6 bases, with 11 bases spanning the gap. The CDR3 is 14 amino acids. Here the CDR3 reads CASSLGSSAGELFF. The CDR3 region has the DNA TGTGCCAGCAGTTTGGGCAGTAGCGCCGGGGAGCTGTTTTTT.

This chain uses TRBV12-3 or TRBV12-4 with TRBJ1-4, with 7 bases aligning to TRBD1. With 7 bases clipped from V and 7 bases from J, the junction kept 9 bases outside the gene matches. The length of the CDR3 is 14 residues. The CDR3 nucleotides are TGTGCCAGCAAACACGACAGGGTTGCTGAAAAACTGTTTTTT. As protein: CASKHDRVAEKLFF.

In its sample, this clonotype was seen a few times. This chain uses TRBV2 with TRBJ2-3; TRBD2 aligns across 10 bases. The germline CDR1 and CDR2 sequences are SNHLY and FYNNEI. J gave up 4 bases and V 5 bases, and 3 bases lay outside the gene matches. This CDR3 comprises 14 residues. The CDR3 protein is CASSPSGSSDTQYF. As DNA, the CDR3 is TGTGCCAGCAGTCCTAGCGGGAGTTCAGATACGCAGTATTTT.

There are many counts of this clonotype. The chain uses TRBV7-3 and TRBJ2-7; TRBD2 agrees at 12 bases. J was trimmed by 2 bases and V by 5 bases; bases with no gene match: 10. CDR1 is SGHTA and CDR2 is FQGTGA in the germline V gene. This CDR3 has 17 amino acids. The CDR3 sequence: CASSVNALAGGPYEQYF. CDR3 in DNA: TGTGCCAGCAGCGTAAACGCACTAGCGGGAGGCCCCTACGAGCAGTACTTC.

This clonotype appeared a few times. The chain joins TRBV19 to TRBJ1-1; unclear D gene. CDR3 length: 13 residues. Trimming took off 3 bases at V and 2 bases at J, with 7 bases between the two ends. The V gene's germline CDR1 is LNHDA and CDR2 SQIVND (reference sequence). CDR3 loop: CASSIDGNTEAFF. As DNA, the CDR3 is TGTGCCAGTAGTATCGACGGTAACACTGAAGCTTTCTTT.